A single sample is the source of the 14 T cell receptor beta chains below, sequenced in a study of T cell responses to AZD1222 COVID-19 vaccine. Profiled with immunoSEQ multiplex PCR; TCRdb holds only in-frame clones, not every one. The table includes about 150,000 clones, 94% detected once. Sequenced here: peripheral blood, sampled on day 0 of AZD1222 vaccination. These receptors all come from an adult in good health.

This clone was seen a single time. The V and J genes are TRBV6-2 or TRBV6-3 and TRBJ1-5, with D perhaps TRBD1 (6 bases). V shed 2 bases and J shed 4 bases, with 15 bases lying between them. This CDR3 is 16 amino acids long. CDR1 and CDR2 (germline): MNHEY, SVGEGT. CDR3 coding DNA: TGTGCCAGCAGTTACCAGAACACACAGGGTAATCAGCCCCAGCATTTT. Amino acid sequence: CASSYQNTQGNQPQHF.

The J gene is TRBJ1-1, the V gene TRBV6-1; D is uncertain. Per germline, CDR1 MNHNS and CDR2 SASEGT. V was shortened by 2 bases and J by 11 bases, with 15 bases between the two germline ends. The CDR3 runs to 13 residues. CDR3 sequence: CASSEKKSAGAFF. The DNA for the CDR3 is TGTGCCAGCAGTGAAAAGAAGTCAGCCGGGGCTTTCTTT.

The chain links TRBV3-1 (or the pseudogene TRBV3-2) to TRBJ2-6; no clear D. Germline loops: CDR1 LGHDT, CDR2 YNNKEL (reference sequence). This CDR3 comprises 14 residues. V was cut by 3 bases and J by 0 bases, with 3 bases left in between. Written as DNA, the CDR3 is TGTGCCAGCAGCCAGGTCTCTGGGGCCAACGTCCTGACTTTC. It specifies CASSQVSGANVLTF.

The chain couples TRBV7-2 to TRBJ2-3; a possible D gene is TRBD2 (6 bases). Trimming left V 6 bases short and J 1 base short, with 11 bases between. The CDR3 is made up of 14 amino acids. Per germline, CDR1 SGHTA and CDR2 FQGNSA. The CDR3: CASSSTSRTDTQYF. The CDR3, as DNA: TGTGCCAGCAGTTCGACTAGTCGCACAGATACGCAGTATTTT. The variable domain in full, with the rest retrieved from reference TRBV7-2 and TRBJ2-3, is GAGVSQSPSNKVTEKGKDVELRCDPISGHTALYWYRQSLGQGLEFLIYFQGNSAPDKSGLPSDRFSAERTGGSVSTLTIQRTQQEDSAVYLCASSSTSRTDTQYFGPGTRLTVL.

This rearrangement joins TRBV25-1 to TRBJ1-2, with TRBD1 as a possible D gene (5 bases). The V and J ends lost 2 bases and 4 bases respectively, with 17 bases between them. The germline CDR1 and CDR2 sequences are MGHDK and SYGVNS. The CDR3 length is 16 residues. In nucleotides, the CDR3 is TGTGCCAGCAGTGAAATAGGGGCAACTTATACCTATGGCTACACCTTC. Encoded protein: CASSEIGATYTYGYTF.

The gene calls are TRBV6-5 and TRBJ1-2; the D gene is possibly TRBD1 (5 bases). This CDR3 has 12 residues. Trimming removed 2 bases from V and 7 bases from J, with 8 bases in between. Germline lookup yields CDR1 MNHEY and CDR2 SVGAGI. The CDR3 DNA sequence: TGTGCCAGCAGTTACCCGGGGCTTGGCTACACCTTC. Encoded protein: CASSYPGLGYTF.

This clone is a singleton in its sample. This rearrangement joins TRBV5-1 to TRBJ1-6; D gene uncertain. V gave up 0 bases and J gave up 10 bases, with 11 bases separating them. Germline CDR1 is SGHRS and CDR2 is YFSETQ. CDR3 length: 14 amino acids. CDR3 DNA sequence: TGCGCCAGCAGCTTGGAGAGCTACGGCTCACCCCTCCACTTT. Encoded protein: CASSLESYGSPLHF.

V is TRBV7-3 and J is TRBJ2-1; D unclear. The germline V gene has CDR1 SGHTA and CDR2 FQGTGA. V lost 5 bases to trimming and J lost 7 bases, with 15 bases between them. The CDR3 covers 14 residues. The CDR3 DNA reads as TGTGCCAGCAGCCCCGGCAGCCCAATAAATGAGCAGTTCTTC. It codes for CASSPGSPINEQFF.

This chain connects TRBV11-3 to TRBJ2-2; 7 nucleotides line up with TRBD2. V lost 5 bases to trimming and J lost 8 bases; unmatched junction nucleotides: 8. The CDR3 runs to 14 residues. The germline gives CDR1 SGHNT, CDR2 YENEEA. The CDR3 sequence: CASSPRGEAGELFF. The CDR3 DNA is TGTGCCAGCAGCCCACGGGGGGAGGCGGGGGAGCTGTTTTTT.

The rearrangement uses TRBV29-1 and TRBJ1-2, with D possibly TRBD1 on 6 matching bases. The germline V gene encodes CDR1 SQVTM and CDR2 ANQGSEA. CDR3 length: 15 amino acids. Deletions cut 1 base from V and 4 bases from J, with 16 bases between. As DNA, the CDR3 is TGCAGCGTTGAAGCGCCTGGGCAGGGGAGCTATGGCTACACCTTC. Its protein is CSVEAPGQGSYGYTF.

CDR3 region: CASSPSSYNEQFF. CDR3 DNA: TGTGCCAGCAGCCCGAGCTCCTACAATGAGCAGTTCTTC. The chain joins TRBV7-9 to TRBJ2-1; no clear D. The germline V gene encodes CDR1 SEHNR and CDR2 FQNEAQ (reference sequence). The CDR3 has 13 residues. Trimming left V 5 bases short and J 0 bases short, with 5 bases between.

The V call is TRBV3-1 (or the pseudogene TRBV3-2), the J call TRBJ2-5; D unresolved. V was cut by 1 base and J by 2 bases, with 11 bases left in between. Germline assignment: CDR1 LGHDT and CDR2 YNNKEL (reference sequence). The CDR3 totals 15 residues. CDR3 sequence reads: CASSQVWGTQETQYF. DNA of the CDR3: TGTGCCAGCAGCCAAGTTTGGGGAACACAAGAGACCCAGTACTTC.

The chain combines TRBV19 with TRBJ1-1; D perhaps matches TRBD1 (5 bases). The V gene lost 1 base and the J gene lost 5 bases, with 20 bases spanning the gap. CDR3 size: 17 residues. The germline gives CDR1 LNHDA, CDR2 SQIVND (reference sequence). For the CDR3, the DNA is TGTGCCAGTAGTATAGTGTCTGGCACGGGTTGGGGGACTGAAGCTTTCTTT. This encodes CASSIVSGTGWGTEAFF.

The genes are TRBV6-5 and TRBJ2-7; TRBD2 is a possible D gene (5 bases). The CDR3 covers 16 residues. The ends were cut back, 3 bases at V and 4 bases at J, with 19 bases in the middle. Per germline, CDR1 MNHEY and CDR2 SVGAGI. In DNA, the CDR3 is TGTGCCAGCAGTTATATGTACGGGGTCGCCCCGTACGAGCAGTACGTC. Protein: CASSYMYGVAPYEQYV.